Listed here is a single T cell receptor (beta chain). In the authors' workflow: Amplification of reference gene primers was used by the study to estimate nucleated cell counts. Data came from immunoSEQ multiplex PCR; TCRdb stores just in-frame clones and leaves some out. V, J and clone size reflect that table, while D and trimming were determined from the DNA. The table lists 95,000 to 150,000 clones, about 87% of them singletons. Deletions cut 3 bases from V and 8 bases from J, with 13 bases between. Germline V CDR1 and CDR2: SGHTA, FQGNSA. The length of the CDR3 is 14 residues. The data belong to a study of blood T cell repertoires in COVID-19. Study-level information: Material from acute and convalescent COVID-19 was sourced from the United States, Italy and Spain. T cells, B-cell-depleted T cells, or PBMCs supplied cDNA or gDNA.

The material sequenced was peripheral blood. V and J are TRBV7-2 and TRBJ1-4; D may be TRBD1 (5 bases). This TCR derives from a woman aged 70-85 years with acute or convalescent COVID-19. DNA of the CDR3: TGTGCCAGCAGCTTGACGCAGGGTAGGGAAAAACTGTTTTTT. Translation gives CASSLTQGREKLFF.